This record looks at one T cell receptor beta chain sequence and its context. The antigen remains undetermined. One end of the junction does not line up with germline, which may come from a read error. Germline V gene sequence: CDR1 LNHDA, CDR2 SQIVND (reference sequence). CDR3 length: 15 residues. The data are from a study of T-cell reconstitution after alpha-beta-depleted transplantation in children. Study-wide results and limits: Once a year had passed after transplant, T-cell counts and diversity came mostly from newly produced T cells. Certain patients had high TCRbeta diversity at day 60, and it came from recipient T cells and thymic progenitors that survived.

The TCRbeta library was prepared with unique molecular identifiers. TCRdb used MiXCR to reprocess the PCR reads, holding one entry per CDR3 protein. In the table there are 600,000 to 700,000 distinct CDR3 sequences, over 10% of which are singletons. The chain is built from TRBV19 and TRBJ2-7; D not resolved. The sample in question was PBMCs, obtained before TCRalphabeta/CD19-depleted stem cell transplant. The TCR comes from a girl aged 2-10 years with congenital amegakaryocytic thrombocytopenia, due to receive a stem cell transplant. The CDR3 loop is CASSIESGLPYEQSF. CDR3 sequence (DNA): TGTGCCAGTAGTATAGAATCCGGGCTACCCTACGAGCAGTCCTTC. Using reference TRBV19 and TRBJ2-7 for the parts outside the CDR3, the full variable domain is DGGITQSPKYLFRKEGQNVTLSCEQNLNHDAMYWYRQDPGQGLRLIYYSQIVNDFQKGDIAEGYSVSREKKESFPLTVTSAQKNPTAFYLCASSIESGLPYEQSFGPGTRLTVT.